This entry features one TCR beta chain sequence. Its antigen is undetermined. This specimen comes from a study of monozygotic twins with inflammatory bowel disease. TCRdb processed the 5' RACE reads again and assigns one entry to each CDR3 protein, with no DNA. Its table lists 140,000 to 150,000 distinct CDR3 sequences. Study findings and constraints: In patient repertoires, differing immunosuppressive treatments may have added some variability. The data did not back a single strong IBD-associated clonotype or signal.

This clonotype was obtained from a human donor with ulcerative colitis or Crohn's disease, or a healthy co-twin of an affected twin (not recorded which). Sample: blood.

The CDR3: CASSFRQGEDTQYF. The chain couples TRBV5-1 to TRBJ2-3; the TRBD1 assignment by TCRdb is unverifiable without DNA. This CDR3 has 14 residues. Germline V gives CDR1 SGHRS, CDR2 YFSETQ.